This T cell receptor beta chain originates from a study of patients and donors after allogeneic stem cell transplantation (dated by TCRdb to the early 2020s). This clonotype was observed a handful of times. Its binding antigen is unknown. No quality values exist for individual bases; no much larger clone is one base distant. The library was prepared using RT-PCR. TCRdb shows the sequencer as NextSeq 550. In TCRdb, the public reads were trimmed at Q25 with fastp and aligned with MiXCR, with productive beta chains retained. CDR3 protein duplicates are merged, each entry listing the most common genes and DNA. The sample profile shows 900,000 to 1,000,000 distinct CDR3 sequences; approximately 19% of them were found once. The top ten clonotypes cover 6% of the sample. The sequencing input was blood, either unsorted or a sorted T cell fraction (not recorded which). The clonotype comes from a human donor who was either an allogeneic HSCT recipient or a stem cell or donor lymphocyte infusion donor (not recorded which). It is not recorded whose cells these are; they may come from a transplant donor.

This receptor has the CDR3 CATSRDPKYEQYF. The nucleotides read TGTGCCACCAGCAGAGATCCTAAATACGAGCAGTACTTC. The chain is assembled from TRBV15 and TRBJ2-7; the D gene is not confidently resolved. The CDR3 contains 13 residues, cysteine and phenylalanine counted. The DNA shown is the 39-base CDR3, in frame from base 1. The trim is 0 bases for V and 4 bases for J, with a gap of 7 bases between the germline ends. According to the germline V gene (reference sequence), CDR1 reads LNHNV and CDR2 reads YYDKDF.